The 24 T cell receptor beta chains below come from one sample, sequenced in a study of human T cells and chemical hapten exposure. TCRdb reanalysed the RACE reads using MiXCR and keeps one entry per CDR3 protein. This table has about 13,000 distinct CDR3 sequences, roughly 15% appearing once. Time point given: patch test 1, 2 weeks after DPC sensitization. The treatment is: therapeutic diphenylcyclopropenone sensitization with weekly scalp DPC. The source material was whole blood, sampled in connection with sensitization to the hapten diphenylcyclopropenone (DPC). These receptors all come from a woman aged 25 to 39 with alopecia areata. Some clones in this sample may be carry-over from other donors' samples.

This clonotype was recorded at least ten times. The gene calls are TRBV29-1 and TRBJ1-1; 7 bases line up with TRBD1. The ends lost 4 bases at V and 0 bases at J; junction bases unmatched: 5. Germline CDR1 SQVTM, CDR2 ANQGSEA. This CDR3 is built from 14 residues. CDR3 in DNA: TGCAGCGTTGCGAACAGGGGCGTGAACACTGAAGCTTTCTTT. It codes for CSVANRGVNTEAFF.

By share, this clonotype ranks as medium-sized. The rearrangement joins TRBV12-3 or TRBV12-4 to TRBJ1-1; no firm D call. The V end was cut by 6 bases, the J end by 4 bases, with 12 bases between. The CDR3 is made up of 13 amino acids. The CDR3 DNA follows: TGTGCCAGCAGGGACGGGAGGATCACTGAAGCTTTCTTT. It encodes CASRDGRITEAFF.

The V call is TRBV6-5, the J call TRBJ1-6; 7 nucleotides agree with TRBD1. This CDR3 comprises 13 residues. The germline V gene has CDR1 MNHEY and CDR2 SVGAGI. With 5 bases clipped from V and 14 bases from J, the junction kept 9 bases outside the gene matches. CDR3 residues: CASSPTGAGTLHF. The DNA of the CDR3 is TGTGCCAGCAGTCCAACAGGGGCCGGAACCCTCCACTTT.

This clonotype was detected many times. The chain has TRBV24-1 and TRBJ1-2, with 8 nucleotides matching TRBD1. In germline, CDR1 is KGHDR, CDR2 SFDVKD. CDR3 length: 16 residues. V trimming: 3 bases; J trimming: 8 bases; junction bases outside the gene matches: 13. The CDR3 here is CATSDGSPTGGSGYTF. In nucleotides, the CDR3 is TGTGCCACCAGTGATGGGTCACCAACAGGGGGTTCGGGCTACACCTTC.

This clonotype was detected many times. The rearrangement uses TRBV29-1 and TRBJ2-5, with D unresolved. The V gene lost 2 bases and the J gene lost 5 bases, with 6 bases spanning the gap. The length of the CDR3 is 11 residues. CDR1 SQVTM and CDR2 ANQGSEA come from the germline V gene. For the CDR3, the DNA is TGCAGCGTTGAATTGGTGGAGACCCAGTACTTC. Encoded protein: CSVELVETQYF.

This clonotype showed up many times. V is TRBV3-1 and J is TRBJ2-3; D gene uncertain. Germline V gives CDR1 LGHDT, CDR2 YNNKEL (reference sequence). The germline V and J ends were trimmed by 5 bases and 4 bases, with 7 bases remaining between them. The CDR3 length is 12 residues. The CDR3 DNA reads as TGTGCCAGCAGCTTATCGGCAGATACGCAGTATTTT. This translates into CASSLSADTQYF.

The chain combines TRBV7-3 with TRBJ1-6; D ambiguous. CDR1 is SGHTA and CDR2 is FQGTGA in the germline V gene. This CDR3 comprises 13 residues. The ends were cut back, 4 bases at V and 0 bases at J, with 1 base in the middle. As DNA, the CDR3 is TGTGCCAGCAGCTACTCCTATAATTCACCCCTCCACTTT. It yields the protein CASSYSYNSPLHF.

This clonotype was recorded at least ten times. This chain connects TRBV19 to TRBJ2-3; TRBD2 aligns across 11 bases. Germline V gene data show CDR1 as LNHDA and CDR2 as SQIVND (reference sequence). The V and J ends lost 5 bases and 3 bases, in that order; junction bases with no gene match: 7. This CDR3 spans 16 amino acids. CDR3 in DNA: TGTGCCAGTAGTCACCGGACTAGCGGGTATACAGATACGCAGTATTTT. This translates into CASSHRTSGYTDTQYF.

This clonotype was seen only a few times. The chain couples TRBV14 to TRBJ2-2; 7 nucleotides line up with TRBD1. Trimming at V came to 4 bases and at J to 7 bases, leaving 12 bases not matched to a gene. Germline V gene data show CDR1 as SGHDN and CDR2 as FVKESK. The CDR3 has 16 residues. CDR3 sequence reads: CASSPSIRQGNGELFF. In nucleotides, the CDR3 is TGTGCCAGCAGCCCCTCAATAAGACAGGGAAACGGGGAGCTGTTTTTT.

In this sample, this clonotype turned up a few times. This chain links TRBV21-1 with TRBJ2-3. TRBV21-1 is listed as a pseudogene. This CDR3 region has 10 residues. The CDR3 loop is CASSRDTQYF. The CDR3 DNA reads TGTGCCAGCAGCCGAGATACGCAGTATTTT.

This clonotype was seen ten or more times. This chain uses TRBV27 with TRBJ2-3, with 8 bases matching TRBD1. Germline V gene data show CDR1 as MNHEY and CDR2 as SMNVEV (reference sequence). The CDR3 extends over 16 amino acids. With V trimmed by 5 bases and J by 4 bases, 11 bases remained unmatched. The DNA for the CDR3 is TGTGCCAGCAGTCACCTACCGGGACAGGCGCCAGATACGCAGTATTTT. It encodes CASSHLPGQAPDTQYF.

This clonotype was detected many times. The chain has TRBV5-1 and TRBJ1-6; 10 nucleotides line up with TRBD1. V dropped 2 bases and J dropped 10; count of bases not matched to a gene: 18. This CDR3 has 19 amino acids. Germline V gene sequence: CDR1 SGHRS, CDR2 YFSETQ. The CDR3: CASSFLPLMTGGVLSPLHF. Here the CDR3 DNA reads TGCGCCAGCAGCTTTCTCCCCCTAATGACAGGGGGCGTCCTATCACCCCTCCACTTT.

The table lists this clonotype with many counts. The rearrangement joins TRBV6-2 or TRBV6-3 to TRBJ2-7; 10 nucleotides match TRBD1. The V gene end was trimmed by 6 bases and the J gene end by 4 bases; junction bases not matched to a gene: 6. CDR3 length equals 14 residues. Germline V gene sequence: CDR1 MNHEY, CDR2 SVGEGT. For the CDR3, the DNA is TGTGCCAGCAGCCGGGACAGGGGTGCTTACGAGCAGTACTTC. Protein sequence: CASSRDRGAYEQYF.

This clonotype was observed at least ten times. The V and J genes are TRBV7-9 and TRBJ1-2, with unresolved D. V was pared by 1 base and J by 4 bases, with 4 bases between. CDR1 is SEHNR and CDR2 is FQNEAQ in the germline V gene (reference sequence). The CDR3 is 12 amino acids. CDR3 in amino acids: CASSLDIYGYTF. In DNA, the CDR3 is TGTGCCAGCAGCTTAGACATCTATGGCTACACCTTC.

This clonotype has ten or more counts. The V call is TRBV6-2 or TRBV6-3, the J call TRBJ2-7; TRBD1 is a possible D gene (6 bases). Between the trimmed V and J ends, which lost 0 bases and 4 bases, there was a span of 28 bases. The CDR3 runs to 20 residues. Per germline, CDR1 MNHEY and CDR2 SVGEGT. DNA for the CDR3: TGTGCCAGCAGTTACTCCGGCATCGGGATTTTGGGGGCACCCCATTACGAGCAGTACGTC. Amino acid sequence: CASSYSGIGILGAPHYEQYV.

The J gene is TRBJ1-2, the V gene TRBV18; tentatively, D is TRBD1 (5 bases). CDR3 length: 13 amino acids. V dropped 6 bases and J dropped 2 bases, with 10 bases sitting between them. From germline, CDR1 is KGHSH and CDR2 LQKENI. The CDR3 bases are TGTGCCAGCTCCCGGGACGGGAACTATGGCTACACCTTC. The encoded protein is CASSRDGNYGYTF.

This clonotype was seen a single time. The gene calls are TRBV7-6 and TRBJ2-1; D gene unclear. CDR1 and CDR2 (germline): SGHVS, FNYEAQ. With 5 bases removed from V and 6 bases from J, the gap between germline ends came to 11 bases. The CDR3 spans 13 residues. Here the CDR3 reads CASSQVQGNEQFF. DNA of the CDR3: TGTGCCAGCAGCCAAGTACAAGGCAATGAGCAGTTCTTC.

This clonotype has a count of ten or more. This chain uses TRBV6-2 or TRBV6-3 with TRBJ2-7; 15 bases agree with TRBD2. The length of the CDR3 is 15 residues. The V and J ends lost 3 bases and 4 bases, in that order; junction bases with no gene match: 1. Looked up from germline, CDR1 is MNHEY and CDR2 is SVGEGT. The CDR3 loop is CASSYGTSGRYEQYV. The CDR3 nucleotides read TGTGCCAGCAGTTATGGGACTAGCGGGAGGTACGAGCAGTACGTC.

The CDR3 DNA reads TGCGCCAGCAGTCAGCTCAGGAGGGATAGCAATCAGCCCCAGCATTTT. It encodes CASSQLRRDSNQPQHF. The gene calls are TRBV23-1 and TRBJ1-5; no reliable D call. TRBV23-1 is designated an ORF whose function remains uncertain. The CDR3 has 16 residues. V dropped 3 bases and J dropped 0 bases, with 12 bases sitting between them.

This clonotype was detected ten times or more. The V call is TRBV29-1, the J call TRBJ2-5, with D possibly matching TRBD1 (7 bases). The CDR3 has 12 amino acids. The germline gives CDR1 SQVTM, CDR2 ANQGSEA. V was cut by 6 bases and J by 3 bases, with 11 bases left in between. The CDR3 sequence is CSVGGQKETQYF. In nucleotides, the CDR3 is TGCAGCGTCGGGGGACAGAAAGAGACCCAGTACTTC.

This clonotype is medium-sized. The rearrangement links TRBV7-9 to TRBJ2-1; no firm D call. The germline CDR1 and CDR2 sequences are SEHNR and FQNEAQ (reference sequence). V was clipped by 3 bases and J by 8 bases, with 2 bases between them. The CDR3 runs 10 residues. CDR3: CASSFDEQFF. The DNA of the CDR3 is TGTGCCAGCAGCTTCGATGAGCAGTTCTTC.

This clonotype appeared many times. The gene calls are TRBV5-1 and TRBJ1-5; no clear D. Germline V CDR1 and CDR2: SGHRS, YFSETQ. The CDR3 runs 15 residues. Trimming removed 4 bases from V and 0 bases from J, with 11 bases in between. The CDR3 protein is CASSVDGYSNQPQHF. CDR3 nucleotides: TGCGCCAGCAGCGTGGACGGTTATAGCAATCAGCCCCAGCATTTT.

This clonotype showed up many times. The genes are TRBV27 and TRBJ2-5, with 13 bases lining up with TRBD2. Germline CDR1 is MNHEY and CDR2 is SMNVEV (reference sequence). V shed 5 bases and J 5 bases; nucleotides not matched to a gene: 5. The CDR3 covers 15 residues. The CDR3 DNA is TGTGCCAGCAGTCAAGGGACTAGCGGGGTTGAGACCCAGTACTTC. Translation: CASSQGTSGVETQYF.

This clonotype was counted at least ten times. The chain joins TRBV14 to TRBJ1-5; 8 bases line up with TRBD1. Germline CDR1 SGHDN, CDR2 FVKESK. The CDR3 is 19 residues long. Germline trimming cut 5 bases from V and 6 bases from J; bases unmatched to any gene: 21. In nucleotides, the CDR3 is TGTGCCAGCAGCAACCCCAATTCCGGGACAGGTAGACCCCGTCAGCCCCAGCATTTT. It encodes CASSNPNSGTGRPRQPQHF.